The present TCR beta chain was sequenced within a study of blood T cells in healthy people across ages. Next came a second PCR, run for about 6 to 11 cycles, which used a sample-barcoded 5' primer along with a J-beta primer mix. From the 5' RACE reads, TCRdb called clonotypes with MiXCR, one entry per CDR3 protein. This sample has fewer than 2 million distinct CDR3 sequences, with approximately 39% found just once. This TCR was sampled from a human donor in good health. Sequencing was carried out using blood.

CDR3 in DNA: TGCAGTGCTTTTATCCACAGCCTCACTGAAGCTTTCTTT. Its translation: CSAFIHSLTEAFF. The gene calls are TRBV20-1 and TRBJ1-1, with D unresolved. There are 13 residues in the CDR3. V was clipped by 5 bases and J by 4 bases, with 14 bases between them. The germline gives CDR1 DFQATT, CDR2 SNEGSKA (reference sequence).